The entry below describes one T cell receptor beta chain. These data come from a study of blood T cell repertoires in COVID-19. The overall study: Whether acute or convalescent, the COVID-19 samples came from the United States, Italy and Spain.

The V end lost 4 bases, the J end lost 4 bases, and 8 bases lay between the germline ends. The CDR3 extends over 12 amino acids. Germline values: CDR1 SGHDT, CDR2 YYEEEE. Using immunoSEQ multiplex PCR, the repertoire was profiled, and TCRdb retains in-frame clones only, with some absent. Seen here are some 180,000 clones, around 90% observed once, and the top ten hold approximately 5%. The chain has TRBV5-6 and TRBJ1-2; D is perhaps TRBD1 (6 bases). The source is a man aged 18 to 30 with COVID-19, enrolled during active disease. The sequenced material came from peripheral blood. The CDR3 here is CASSTGIYGYTF. In nucleotides, the CDR3 is TGTGCCAGCAGCACAGGGATCTATGGCTACACCTTC.